The sequence of this T cell receptor beta chain was determined in a study of OX40 agonist ivuxolimab in advanced cancers. Study-level information: Earlier anti-PD-1, anti-PD-L1 or anti-CTLA-4 therapy was permitted; under 50% had received some.

This clone was counted a single time. The table came from immunoSEQ multiplex PCR; TCRdb's copy has only in-frame clones and leaves some out. The repertoire consists of tens of thousands of clones, with 80% to 85% occurring once and the leading ten covering around 8%. The origin of this receptor is an adult with an advanced solid tumor such as melanoma, head and neck, liver or kidney cancer. The input for sequencing was CD4+ or CD8+ T cells sorted from blood, taken in a trial of the OX40 agonist ivuxolimab.

CDR3 region: CASAQAGYEQYF. As DNA, the CDR3 is TGTGCCAGCGCCCAAGCGGGCTACGAGCAGTACTTC. The rearrangement uses TRBV28 and TRBJ2-5, with D maybe TRBD2 (6 bases). The DNA end is more similar to TRBJ2-7, so the J call may be wrong. CDR3 length equals 12 residues. Germline loops: CDR1 MDHEN, CDR2 SYDVKM.